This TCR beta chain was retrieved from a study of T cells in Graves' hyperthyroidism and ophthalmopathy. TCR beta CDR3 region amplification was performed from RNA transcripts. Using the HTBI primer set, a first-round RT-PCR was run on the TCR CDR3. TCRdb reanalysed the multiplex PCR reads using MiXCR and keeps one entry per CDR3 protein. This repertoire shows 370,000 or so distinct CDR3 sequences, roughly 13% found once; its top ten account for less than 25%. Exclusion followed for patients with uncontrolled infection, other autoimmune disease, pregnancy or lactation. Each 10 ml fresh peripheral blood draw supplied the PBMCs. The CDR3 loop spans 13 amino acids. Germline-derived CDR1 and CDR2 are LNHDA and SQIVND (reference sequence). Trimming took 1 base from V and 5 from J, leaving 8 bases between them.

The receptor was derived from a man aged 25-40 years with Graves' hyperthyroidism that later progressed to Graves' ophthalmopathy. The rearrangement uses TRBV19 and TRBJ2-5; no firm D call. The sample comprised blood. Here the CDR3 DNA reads TGTGCCAGTAGTATAGCCGGTGGGGAGACCCAGTACTTC. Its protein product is CASSIAGGETQYF.